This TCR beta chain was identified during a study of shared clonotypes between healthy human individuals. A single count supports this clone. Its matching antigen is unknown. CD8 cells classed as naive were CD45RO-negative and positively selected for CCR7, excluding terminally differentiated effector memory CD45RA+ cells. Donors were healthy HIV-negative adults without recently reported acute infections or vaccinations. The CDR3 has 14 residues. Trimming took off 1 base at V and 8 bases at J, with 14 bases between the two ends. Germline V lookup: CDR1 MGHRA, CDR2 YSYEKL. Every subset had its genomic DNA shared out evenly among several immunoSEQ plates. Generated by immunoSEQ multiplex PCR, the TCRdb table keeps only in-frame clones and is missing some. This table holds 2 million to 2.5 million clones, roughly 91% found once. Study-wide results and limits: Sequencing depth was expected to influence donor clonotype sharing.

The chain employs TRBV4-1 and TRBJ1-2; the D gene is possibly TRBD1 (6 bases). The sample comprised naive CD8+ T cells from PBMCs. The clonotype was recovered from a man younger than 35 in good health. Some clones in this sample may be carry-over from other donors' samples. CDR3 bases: TGCGCCAGCAGCCAAGTCGGGGGGCAGGGGGGCTACACCTTC. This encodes CASSQVGGQGGYTF.